The clone carrying this T cell receptor beta chain was seen a few times. CDR1 is SGDLS, CDR2 YYNGEE, per germline. The CDR3 runs 15 residues. V lost 0 bases and J lost 4, with 11 bases in between. The data derive from a study of blood T cells in healthy people across ages. For the second PCR, which ran for 7 to 11 cycles, a sample-barcoded 5' primer and a J-beta primer mix were used. TCRdb used MiXCR to reprocess the 5' RACE reads, holding one entry per CDR3 protein. The top ten hold roughly 8% of the sample, which has around 1,500,000 distinct CDR3 sequences, 28% seen once. The chain employs TRBV9 and TRBJ2-1, with D possibly TRBD2 on 7 matching bases. The sample was blood. The clonotype comes from a woman aged 25 to 39 in good health. The chain's CDR3 is CASSVEGGGYNEQFF. The CDR3, as DNA: TGTGCCAGCAGCGTAGAAGGGGGGGGATACAATGAGCAGTTCTTC.